These 3 T cell receptor beta chains came from one sample sequenced in a study of T cells in Graves' hyperthyroidism and ophthalmopathy (dated by TCRdb to between 2017 and 2020). Library creation used multiplex PCR. Sequencing took place on an Illumina HiSeq 2000. TCR beta CDR3 regions were amplified from RNA transcripts. A first-round RT-PCR of the TCR CDR3 used the HTBI primer set with the Qiagen OneStep RT-PCR kit. In TCRdb, the public reads were trimmed at Q25 with fastp and aligned with MiXCR, with productive beta chains retained. Duplicate CDR3 protein sequences are folded into a single record with the most common DNA and genes. This sample holds around 420,000 distinct CDR3 sequences; less than 20% were observed only once. The ten largest make up 13% to 15% of the sample. Sequencing used blood. These receptors were collected from a woman in her late teens or twenties with Graves' hyperthyroidism.

The chain couples TRBV18 to TRBJ2-7; no reliable D call. This CDR3 is built from 12 residues. Germline V gene lookup returns CDR1 KGHSH and CDR2 LQKENI. V was shortened by 6 bases and J by 5 bases, with 11 bases between the two germline ends. This chain's CDR3 is CASSPLTDEQYF. In DNA form, the CDR3 reads TGTGCCAGCTCGCCTTTGACGGACGAGCAGTACTTC.

In its sample, this clonotype was seen a few times. The J gene is TRBJ2-6, the V gene TRBV9, with TRBD2 as a possible D gene (5 bases). The V gene's germline CDR1 is SGDLS and CDR2 YYNGEE. This CDR3 has 18 amino acids. V lost 3 bases, J lost 2 bases, and 18 bases lay in between. The CDR3 DNA is TGTGCCAGCAGCGAACCGGCCCGGGGAGTCGCTGGGGCCAACGTCCTGACTTTC. It specifies CASSEPARGVAGANVLTF.

This clonotype turned up a few times. The rearrangement joins TRBV6-5 to TRBJ1-5; 7 bases are a match to TRBD1. V lost 2 bases and J lost 5; bases outside the gene matches: 15. Per germline, CDR1 MNHEY and CDR2 SVGAGI. The CDR3 length is 18 residues. CDR3 bases: TGTGCCAGCAGTTACCGGCCGTGGCCGGGACAGAACGATCAGCCCCAGCATTTT. It yields the protein CASSYRPWPGQNDQPQHF.